The 3 T cell receptor beta chains below all came from one sample that was sequenced in a study of T cell responses to AZD1222 COVID-19 vaccine. The table came from immunoSEQ multiplex PCR; TCRdb's copy has only in-frame clones and leaves some out. The table includes 150,000 to 200,000 clones, about 92% detected once. Sequences were derived from peripheral blood, sampled on day 0 of AZD1222 vaccination. The receptors stem from an adult in good health.

The J gene is TRBJ1-2, the V gene TRBV6-5; tentatively, D is TRBD1 (5 bases). V was trimmed by 0 bases and J by 4 bases, leaving 12 bases between them. The CDR3 totals 15 residues. Looked up from germline, CDR1 is MNHEY and CDR2 is SVGAGI. CDR3 DNA: TGTGCCAGCAGTTACTCGAGGGCAGGGATCTATGGCTACACCTTC. This codes for CASSYSRAGIYGYTF.

This chain joins TRBV5-5 and TRBJ2-5; 7 bases match TRBD1. The V gene end was trimmed by 1 base and the J gene end by 5 bases; junction bases not matched to a gene: 14. The CDR3 has 17 residues. CDR1 SGHKS and CDR2 YYEKEE come from the germline V gene (reference sequence). In DNA, the CDR3 is TGTGCCAGCAGCTTGAGGTTTGGCAGGACAGGCTCGGAGACCCAGTACTTC. Protein product: CASSLRFGRTGSETQYF.

J is TRBJ2-3 and V is TRBV9, with D perhaps given as TRBD1 or TRBD2 (5 bases each). Between the trimmed V and J ends, which lost 0 bases and 0 bases, there was a span of 8 bases. Germline-derived CDR1 and CDR2 are SGDLS and YYNGEE. The CDR3 has 15 residues. The CDR3 region has the DNA TGTGCCAGCAGCGTAGATGAGGGGAGCACAGATACGCAGTATTTT. Protein product: CASSVDEGSTDTQYF.